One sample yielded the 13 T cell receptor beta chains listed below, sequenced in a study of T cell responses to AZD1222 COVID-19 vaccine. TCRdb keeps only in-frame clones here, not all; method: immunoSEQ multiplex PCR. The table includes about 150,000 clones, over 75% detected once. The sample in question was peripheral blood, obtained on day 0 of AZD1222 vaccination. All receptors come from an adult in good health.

The CDR3 protein is CASSARGLSTSYNEQFF. In nucleotides, the CDR3 is TGTGCCAGCAGCGCTAGAGGACTCTCTACCTCCTACAATGAGCAGTTCTTC. The chain joins TRBV3-1 (or the pseudogene TRBV3-2) to TRBJ2-1; D perhaps matches TRBD2 (5 bases). The CDR3 extends over 17 amino acids. Germline CDR1 is LGHDT and CDR2 is YNNKEL (reference sequence). Trimming left V 5 bases short and J 0 bases short, with 17 bases between.

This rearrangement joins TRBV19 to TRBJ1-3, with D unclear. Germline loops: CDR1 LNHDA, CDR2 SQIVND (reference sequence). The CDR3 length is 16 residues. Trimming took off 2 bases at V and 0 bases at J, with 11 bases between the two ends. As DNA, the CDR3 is TGTGCCAGTAGTATAATCCGGGGAAGCTCTGGAAACACCATATATTTT. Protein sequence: CASSIIRGSSGNTIYF.

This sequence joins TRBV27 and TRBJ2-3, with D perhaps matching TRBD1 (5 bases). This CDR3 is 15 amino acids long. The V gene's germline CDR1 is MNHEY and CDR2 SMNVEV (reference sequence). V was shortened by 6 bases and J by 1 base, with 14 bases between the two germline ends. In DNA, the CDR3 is TGTGCCAGCAGCCCAATGCTCAGGGGCACAGATACGCAGTATTTT. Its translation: CASSPMLRGTDTQYF.

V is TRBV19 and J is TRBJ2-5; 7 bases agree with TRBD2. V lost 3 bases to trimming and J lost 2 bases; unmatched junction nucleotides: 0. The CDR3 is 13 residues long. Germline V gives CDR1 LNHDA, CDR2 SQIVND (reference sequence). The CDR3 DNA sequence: TGTGCCAGTAGTATGGGAGGGCAAGAGACCCAGTACTTC. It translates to CASSMGGQETQYF.

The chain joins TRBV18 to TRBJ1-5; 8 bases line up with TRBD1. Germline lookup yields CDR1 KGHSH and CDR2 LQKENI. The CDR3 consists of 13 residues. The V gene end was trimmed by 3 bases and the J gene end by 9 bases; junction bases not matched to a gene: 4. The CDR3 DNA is TGTGCCAGCTCACCGGACAGGGAGGGGCCCCAGCATTTT. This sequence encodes CASSPDREGPQHF.

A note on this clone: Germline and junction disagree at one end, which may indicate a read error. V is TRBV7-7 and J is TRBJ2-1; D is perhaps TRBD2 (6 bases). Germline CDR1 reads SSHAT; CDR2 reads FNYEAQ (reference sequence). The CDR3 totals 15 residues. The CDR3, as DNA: TGTGCTAGCAGCTTAAGCTCAGGAGGGCTAAATGAGCAGTTCTTC. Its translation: CASSLSSGGLNEQFF. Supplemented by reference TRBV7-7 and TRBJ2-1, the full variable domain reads GAGVSQSPRYKVTKRGQDVTLRCDPISSHATLYWYQQALGQGPEFLTYFNYEAQPDKSGLPSDRFSAERPEGSISTLTIQRTEQRDSAMYRCASSLSSGGLNEQFFGPGTRLTVL.

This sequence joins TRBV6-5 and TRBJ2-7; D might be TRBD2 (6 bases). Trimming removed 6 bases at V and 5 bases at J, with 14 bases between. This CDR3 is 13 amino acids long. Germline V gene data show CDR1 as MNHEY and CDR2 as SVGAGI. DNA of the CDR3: TGTGCCAGCAGGCCAGGCGGAGGGAACGAGCAGTACTTC. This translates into CASRPGGGNEQYF.

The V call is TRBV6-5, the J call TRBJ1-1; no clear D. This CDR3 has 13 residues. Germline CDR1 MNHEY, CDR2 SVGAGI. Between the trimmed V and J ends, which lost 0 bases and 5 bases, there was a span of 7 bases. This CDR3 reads CASSYSIWTEAFF. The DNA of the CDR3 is TGTGCCAGCAGTTACTCGATTTGGACTGAAGCTTTCTTT.

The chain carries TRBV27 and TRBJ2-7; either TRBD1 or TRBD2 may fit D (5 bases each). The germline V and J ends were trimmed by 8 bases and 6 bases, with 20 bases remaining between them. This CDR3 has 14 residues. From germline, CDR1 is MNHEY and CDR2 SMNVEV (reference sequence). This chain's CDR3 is CASRPSRGEAEQYF. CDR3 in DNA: TGTGCCAGCCGGCCCAGTCGAGGGGAAGCCGAGCAGTACTTC.

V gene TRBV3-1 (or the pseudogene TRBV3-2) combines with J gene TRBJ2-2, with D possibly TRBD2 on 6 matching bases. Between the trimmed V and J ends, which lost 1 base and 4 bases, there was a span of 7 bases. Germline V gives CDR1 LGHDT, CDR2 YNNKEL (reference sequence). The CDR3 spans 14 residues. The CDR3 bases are TGTGCCAGCAGCCAAGTGGAGGGCACCGGGGAGCTGTTTTTT. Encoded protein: CASSQVEGTGELFF.

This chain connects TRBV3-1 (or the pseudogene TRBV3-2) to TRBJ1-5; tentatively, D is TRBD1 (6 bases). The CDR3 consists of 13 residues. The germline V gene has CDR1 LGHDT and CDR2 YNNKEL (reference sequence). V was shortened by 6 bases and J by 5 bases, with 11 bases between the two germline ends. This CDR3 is CASSQTGDQPQHF. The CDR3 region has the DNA TGTGCCAGCAGTCAGACAGGAGATCAGCCCCAGCATTTT.

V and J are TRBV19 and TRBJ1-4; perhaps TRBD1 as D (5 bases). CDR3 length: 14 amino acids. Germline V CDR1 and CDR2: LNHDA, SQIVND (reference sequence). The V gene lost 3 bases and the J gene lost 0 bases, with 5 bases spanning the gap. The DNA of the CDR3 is TGTGCCAGTAGTATGACAGCAACTAATGAAAAACTGTTTTTT. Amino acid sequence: CASSMTATNEKLFF.

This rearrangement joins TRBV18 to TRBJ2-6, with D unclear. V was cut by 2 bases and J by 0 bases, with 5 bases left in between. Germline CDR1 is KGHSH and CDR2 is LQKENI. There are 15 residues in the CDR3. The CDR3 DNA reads TGTGCCAGCTCACCAAGCCCCTCTGGGGCCAACGTCCTGACTTTC. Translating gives CASSPSPSGANVLTF.